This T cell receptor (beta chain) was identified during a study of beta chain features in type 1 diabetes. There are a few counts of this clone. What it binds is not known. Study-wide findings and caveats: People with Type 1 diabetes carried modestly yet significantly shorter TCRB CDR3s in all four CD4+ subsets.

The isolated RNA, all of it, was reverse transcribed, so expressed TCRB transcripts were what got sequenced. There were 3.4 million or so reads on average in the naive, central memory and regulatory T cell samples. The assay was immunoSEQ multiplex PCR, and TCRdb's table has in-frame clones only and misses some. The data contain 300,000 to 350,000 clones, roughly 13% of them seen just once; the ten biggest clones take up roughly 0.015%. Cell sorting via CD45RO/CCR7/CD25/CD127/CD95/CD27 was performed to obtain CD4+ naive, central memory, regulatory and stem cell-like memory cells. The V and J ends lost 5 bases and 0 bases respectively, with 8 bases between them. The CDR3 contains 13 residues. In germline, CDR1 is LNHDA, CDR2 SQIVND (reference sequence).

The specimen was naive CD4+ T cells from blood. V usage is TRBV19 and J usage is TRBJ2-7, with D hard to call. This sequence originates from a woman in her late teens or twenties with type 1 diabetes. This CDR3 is CASSPSGSYEQYV. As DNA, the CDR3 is TGTGCCAGTAGTCCTTCAGGCTCCTACGAGCAGTACGTC.